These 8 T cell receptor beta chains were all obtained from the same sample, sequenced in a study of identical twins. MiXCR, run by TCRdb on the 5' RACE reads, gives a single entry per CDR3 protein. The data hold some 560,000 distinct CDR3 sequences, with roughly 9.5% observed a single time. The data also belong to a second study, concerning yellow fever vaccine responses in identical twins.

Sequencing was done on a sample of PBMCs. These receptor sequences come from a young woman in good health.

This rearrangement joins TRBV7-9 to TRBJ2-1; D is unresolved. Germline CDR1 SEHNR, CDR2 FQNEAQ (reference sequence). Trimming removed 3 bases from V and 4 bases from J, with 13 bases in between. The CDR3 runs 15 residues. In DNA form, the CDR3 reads TGTGCCAGCAGCTTCAGCGTCATCGAATACAATGAGCAGTTCTTC. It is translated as CASSFSVIEYNEQFF.

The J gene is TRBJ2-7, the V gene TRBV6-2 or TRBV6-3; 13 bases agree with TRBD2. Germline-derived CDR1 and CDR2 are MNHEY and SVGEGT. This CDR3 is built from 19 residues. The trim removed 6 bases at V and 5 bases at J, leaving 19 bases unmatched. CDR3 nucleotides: TGTGCCAGCAGATTCGGGACTAGCGGGACGGAGTTGGTGAACAACGAGCAGTACTTC. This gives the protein CASRFGTSGTELVNNEQYF.

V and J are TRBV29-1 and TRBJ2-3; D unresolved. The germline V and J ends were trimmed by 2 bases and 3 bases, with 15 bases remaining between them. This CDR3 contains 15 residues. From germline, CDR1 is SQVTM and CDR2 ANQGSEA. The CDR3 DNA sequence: TGCAGCGTTGAACACGCCGTTTTCTCAACAGATACGCAGTATTTT. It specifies CSVEHAVFSTDTQYF.

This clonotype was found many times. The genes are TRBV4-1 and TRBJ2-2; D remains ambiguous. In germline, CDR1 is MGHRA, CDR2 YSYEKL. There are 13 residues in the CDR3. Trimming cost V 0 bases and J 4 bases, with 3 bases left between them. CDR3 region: CASSQDRTGELFF. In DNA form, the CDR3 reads TGCGCCAGCAGCCAAGACCGCACCGGGGAGCTGTTTTTT.

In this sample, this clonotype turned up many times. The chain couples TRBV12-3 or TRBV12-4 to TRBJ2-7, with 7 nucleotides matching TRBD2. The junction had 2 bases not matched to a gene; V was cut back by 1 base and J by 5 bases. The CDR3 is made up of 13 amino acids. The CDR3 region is CASSLGGSNEQYF. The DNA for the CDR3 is TGTGCCAGCAGTTTAGGCGGGAGCAACGAGCAGTACTTC.

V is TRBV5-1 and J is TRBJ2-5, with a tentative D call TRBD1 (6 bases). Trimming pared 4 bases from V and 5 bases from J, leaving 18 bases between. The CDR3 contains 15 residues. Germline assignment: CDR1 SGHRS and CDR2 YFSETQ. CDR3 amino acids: CASSGAVGATETQYF. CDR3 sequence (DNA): TGCGCCAGCAGCGGGGCAGTGGGGGCCACGGAGACCCAGTACTTC.

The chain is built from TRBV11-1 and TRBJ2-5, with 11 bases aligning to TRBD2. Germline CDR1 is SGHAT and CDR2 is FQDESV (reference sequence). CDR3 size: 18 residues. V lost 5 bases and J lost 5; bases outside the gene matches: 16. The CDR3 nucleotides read TGTGCCAGCAGCCATGGGTTGGCTAGCGGGAGGAAAAATGAGACCCAGTACTTC. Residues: CASSHGLASGRKNETQYF.

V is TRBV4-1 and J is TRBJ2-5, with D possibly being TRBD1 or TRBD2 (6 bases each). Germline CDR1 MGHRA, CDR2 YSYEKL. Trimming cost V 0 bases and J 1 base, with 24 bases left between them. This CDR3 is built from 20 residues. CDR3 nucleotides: TGCGCCAGCAGCCAAGACGCGTACGGAAAGGGGGGAGGTTTCCAAGAGACCCAGTACTTC. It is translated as CASSQDAYGKGGGFQETQYF.